These T cell receptor beta chains were read from a single sample in a study of response to subunit inactivated influenza vaccine. A single record per CDR3 protein comes from TCRdb applying MiXCR to the RT-PCR reads. The sample contains approximately 500,000 distinct CDR3 sequences, approximately 24% of which appear only once. These same data were also listed under a study on T cells expressing NK-cell markers.

Specimen: CD4+ T cells sorted from PBMCs, collected 11 to 12 days after vaccination. These receptors all come from a man aged 50-59 years who received an inactivated influenza vaccine. CDR3s include the opening cysteine and the closing phenylalanine or tryptophan. Each record gives: clone size, CDR3 length, V gene, D gene, J gene, CDR3 DNA, CDR3 protein. The D gene is left open where the match is weak. Clone size is not always given. Where it is, it says once, few, many or a class for expanded clones.

NA	15	TRBV5-1	NA	TRBJ2-3	TGCGCCAGCAGCCTTGCTAATGGGGGCCGAGATACGCAGTATTTT	CASSLANGGRDTQYF
NA	14	TRBV5-6	TRBD2	TRBJ2-1	TGTGCCAGCACCCAGCGGGGACCTTACAATGAGCAGTTCTTC	CASTQRGPYNEQFF
few	16	TRBV28	TRBD1	TRBJ1-4	TGTGCCAGCAGGCCTCGGGTCAGGGGGATTAATGAAAAACTGTTTTTT	CASRPRVRGINEKLFF
few	14	TRBV12-3/TRBV12-4	NA	TRBJ1-6	TGTGCCAGCAGACTCACAGGGCTTAATTCACCCCTCCACTTT	CASRLTGLNSPLHF
few	16	TRBV5-4	NA	TRBJ2-1	TGTGCCAGCAGCTCCTCAGGGGTTGTATCCTACAATGAGCAGTTCTTC	CASSSSGVVSYNEQFF
many	13	TRBV9	NA	TRBJ2-5	TGTGCCAGCAGCCTTGGACTAAAAGAGACCCAGTACTTC	CASSLGLKETQYF
NA	16	TRBV7-9	NA	TRBJ2-3	TGTGCCAGCAGCTTGGGGACTACCGGGGGCGCAGATACGCAGTATTTT	CASSLGTTGGADTQYF
NA	12	TRBV4-3	NA	TRBJ1-4	TGCGCCAGCAGCCAAGATAGGGGAAAACTGTTTTTT	CASSQDRGKLFF
once	16	TRBV18	NA	TRBJ2-2	TGTGCCAGCTCACCGCGGGACAACCCGAACACCGGGGAGCTGTTTTTT	CASSPRDNPNTGELFF
NA	12	TRBV29-1	TRBD2	TRBJ2-3	TGCAGCGGAGCGGGAGGTGTTGATACGCAGTATTTT	CSGAGGVDTQYF
few	14	TRBV5-1	NA	TRBJ2-7	TGCGCCAGCAGCTTGATCGCTACGGCCAGCGAGCAGTACTTC	CASSLIATASEQYF
NA	15	TRBV20-1	NA	TRBJ2-7	TGCAGTGCTAGAGATATAAGGGCCCCTGAACACGAGCAGTACTTC	CSARDIRAPEHEQYF
NA	16	TRBV15	TRBD2	TRBJ2-3	TGTGCCACCAGTTCAACCTGGGGGACTAACACAGATACGCAGTATTTT	CATSSTWGTNTDTQYF
NA	15	TRBV5-1	NA	TRBJ2-2	TGCGCCAGCAGCTTGCAGGGCCCAAACACCGGGGAGCTGTTTTTT	CASSLQGPNTGELFF
NA	15	TRBV7-9	NA	TRBJ1-2	TGTGCCAGCAGCTACGAGACGGGGCCGAACTATGGCTACACCTTC	CASSYETGPNYGYTF
NA	14	TRBV20-1	NA	TRBJ2-5	TGCAGTGCTAGGACTCGACGGGGCGGAGAGACCCAGTACTTC	CSARTRRGGETQYF
many	17	TRBV20-1	NA	TRBJ1-3	TGCAGTGCTAGAGCAACTCTAGACACAGGGTACTTCAACACCATATATTTT	CSARATLDTGYFNTIYF
NA	13	TRBV20-1	TRBD1	TRBJ2-5	TGCAGTGCAAACCGGGACAGAAGGGAGACCCAGTACTTC	CSANRDRRETQYF
NA	11	TRBV20-1	NA	TRBJ1-4	TGCAGTGCTGCCGGGAGGGAAAAACTGTTTTTT	CSAAGREKLFF
few	13	TRBV24-1	TRBD2	TRBJ2-1	TGTGCCACCATGGTAGCGGGAGGCAATGAGCAGTTCTTC	CATMVAGGNEQFF
few	14	TRBV15	NA	TRBJ2-1	TGTGCCACCAGCAGAGGCGGCGGTTACAATGAGCAGTTCTTC	CATSRGGGYNEQFF
few	15	TRBV4-3	NA	TRBJ2-2	TGCGCCAGCAGCCGAGCCGACGCTTACACCGGGGAGCTGTTTTTT	CASSRADAYTGELFF
few	16	TRBV5-1	NA	TRBJ2-2	TGCGCCAGCAGCATAGGTTCAGGGGCGAACACCGGGGAGCTGTTTTTT	CASSIGSGANTGELFF
NA	14	TRBV11-2	NA	TRBJ2-3	TGTGCCAGCAGCTTAGATAGGTTCACAGATACGCAGTATTTT	CASSLDRFTDTQYF
many	14	TRBV4-1	TRBD2	TRBJ2-1	TGCGCCAGCAGCCAACCCGGGGGGACCCGCGAGCAGTTCTTC	CASSQPGGTREQFF
NA	14	TRBV3-1	NA	TRBJ1-1	TGTGCCAGCAGCCAAACAGGGCTGAACACTGAAGCTTTCTTT	CASSQTGLNTEAFF
NA	15	TRBV6-1	TRBD1	TRBJ2-7	TGTGCCAGCAGGCAGGGACAGGTCCCACGCTATGTGGAGTACTTC	CASRQGQVPRYVEYF
few	14	TRBV4-2	NA	TRBJ2-1	TGTGCCAGCAGCCAAGAACTGGGCCCGGGTGAGCAGTTCTTC	CASSQELGPGEQFF
NA	16	TRBV5-6	NA	TRBJ2-7	TGTGCCAGCAGCTTCTATCGGACCCGCGGGTACTACGAGCAGTACTTC	CASSFYRTRGYYEQYF
NA	17	TRBV27	TRBD2	TRBJ2-1	TGTGCCAGCAGACTTTTGGAAGGCGGGAGGGCCGGGAATGAGCAGTTCTTC	CASRLLEGGRAGNEQFF
few	13	TRBV7-9	NA	TRBJ1-2	TGTGCCAGCAGCTCCGGGACCCTGTGGGGCTACACCTTC	CASSSGTLWGYTF
few	17	TRBV4-3	TRBD1	TRBJ1-3	TGCGCCAGCAGCCAATATCGGGACAGGGAACTTGGAAACACCATATATTTT	CASSQYRDRELGNTIYF
few	13	TRBV10-2	TRBD1	TRBJ1-5	TGCGCCAGCAGAGGACAGGGGGGGGAGCCCCAGCATTTT	CASRGQGGEPQHF
few	13	TRBV6-2/TRBV6-3	TRBD2	TRBJ2-7	TGTGCCAGCACCCTAAGCGGGAGCCACGAGCAGTACTTC	CASTLSGSHEQYF
NA	12	TRBV14	NA	TRBJ2-3	TGTGCCAGCAGCCTAGCTCAGGATACGCAGTATTTT	CASSLAQDTQYF
NA	13	TRBV29-1	TRBD2	TRBJ2-5	TGCAGCGTTCCCGGGGGAGGGAGGGAGACCCAGTACTTC	CSVPGGGRETQYF
few	15	TRBV29-1	NA	TRBJ1-3	TGCAGCGTTGCCCAAGGGCAAAACTCTGGAAACACCATATATTTT	CSVAQGQNSGNTIYF
NA	15	TRBV2	TRBD1	TRBJ2-3	TGTGCCAGCAGTGCGGGACAGTTACCCACAGATACGCAGTATTTT	CASSAGQLPTDTQYF
once	15	TRBV20-1	NA	TRBJ1-5	TGCAGTGCTAGAGATGAGGACAGAGGGGGTCAGCCCCAGCATTTT	CSARDEDRGGQPQHF
NA	14	TRBV5-1	TRBD1	TRBJ2-5	TGCGCCAGCAGCAACGGACAGGGGAGGGAGACCCAGTACTTC	CASSNGQGRETQYF
NA	15	TRBV29-1	NA	TRBJ2-3	TGCAGCGTTGATGCGGCAGGGACTAGCACAGATACGCAGTATTTT	CSVDAAGTSTDTQYF
few	16	TRBV11-2	TRBD1	TRBJ2-1	TGTGCCAGCAGCTCGGGGACAGGGGGCGCTTACAATGAGCAGTTCTTC	CASSSGTGGAYNEQFF
few	15	TRBV7-9	TRBD2	TRBJ2-1	TGTGCCAGCAGCTTAGATAGCGGGAGGGTCAATGAGCAGTTCTTC	CASSLDSGRVNEQFF
few	16	TRBV5-1	NA	TRBJ2-1	TGCGCCAGCAGCTTGAGGGCGATGAGCTCCTACAATGAGCAGTTCTTC	CASSLRAMSSYNEQFF
NA	16	TRBV6-2/TRBV6-3	NA	TRBJ2-1	TGTGCCAGCAGTTTCCCCCCCTTGGCCAGCTACAATGAGCAGTTCTTC	CASSFPPLASYNEQFF
NA	13	TRBV10-3	TRBD2	TRBJ2-1	TGTGCCATCAGTGAGGATCCGGGAGGGGAGCAGTTCTTC	CAISEDPGGEQFF
NA	14	TRBV6-5	NA	TRBJ1-6	TGTGCCAGCAGTTACTCAAGGGAAAGTTCACCCCTCCACTTT	CASSYSRESSPLHF
NA	16	TRBV12-3/TRBV12-4	NA	TRBJ1-5	TGTGCCAGCAGCCAAGGAGGGATTAACCTCAATCAGCCCCAGCATTTT	CASSQGGINLNQPQHF
NA	14	TRBV7-9	NA	TRBJ1-1	TGTGCCAGCAGCCCCATGGGGGGGAACACTGAAGCTTTCTTT	CASSPMGGNTEAFF
many	13	TRBV6-2/TRBV6-3	NA	TRBJ1-1	TGTGCCAGCAGTCCATACAAGAACACTGAAGCTTTCTTT	CASSPYKNTEAFF
few	20	TRBV6-2/TRBV6-3	TRBD2	TRBJ2-2	TGTGCCAGCAGTTACACCGGGACTAGCGGGATCCGGGGGTACACCGGGGAGCTGTTTTTT	CASSYTGTSGIRGYTGELFF
NA	16	TRBV6-2/TRBV6-3	NA	TRBJ2-1	TGTGCCAGCAGTTACTCGGACGGTAGGGCACACAATGAGCAGTTCTTC	CASSYSDGRAHNEQFF